These 15 T cell receptor beta chains were all obtained from the same sample, sequenced in a study of human T cells and chemical hapten exposure. MiXCR, run by TCRdb on the RACE reads, gives a single entry per CDR3 protein. This repertoire shows around 76,000 distinct CDR3 sequences, approximately 10% found once; its top ten account for about 3.5%. Time point: patch test 1, 2 weeks after DPC sensitization. The treatment is: therapeutic diphenylcyclopropenone sensitization with weekly scalp DPC. Sequencing used whole blood, obtained in connection with sensitization to the hapten diphenylcyclopropenone (DPC). These receptor sequences come from a woman aged 60 to 75 with alopecia areata. Some clones in this sample may be carry-over from other donors' samples.

The chain carries TRBV7-6 and TRBJ1-1, with D uncertain. The V end was cut by 2 bases, the J end by 0 bases, with 16 bases between. This CDR3 comprises 17 residues. Per germline, CDR1 SGHVS and CDR2 FNYEAQ. CDR3 region: CASSLSGWSTVNTEAFF. The CDR3 region has the DNA TGTGCCAGCAGCTTAAGCGGATGGAGCACCGTGAACACTGAAGCTTTCTTT.

Of note for this clonotype: It may be a read error: a sequence one base away is much more abundant. The chain employs TRBV18 and TRBJ1-4; D is ambiguous. In germline, CDR1 is KGHSH, CDR2 LQKENI. The CDR3 runs to 16 residues. CDR3 residues: CASSPEIRAANERLFF. For the CDR3, the DNA is TGTGCCAGCTCACCAGAGATACGGGCCGCTAATGAAAGACTGTTTTTT. Supplemented by reference TRBV18 and TRBJ1-4, the full variable domain reads NAGVMQNPRHLVRRRGQEARLRCSPMKGHSHVYWYRQLPEEGLKFMVYLQKENIIDESGMPKERFSAEFPKEGPSILRIQQVVRGDSAAYFCASSPEIRAANERLFFGSGTQLSVL.

The table lists this clonotype with many counts. V usage is TRBV18 and J usage is TRBJ2-7; a possible D gene is TRBD1 (6 bases). Germline CDR1 reads KGHSH; CDR2 reads LQKENI. The CDR3 covers 14 residues. V was clipped by 5 bases and J by 4 bases, with 15 bases between them. The DNA for the CDR3 is TGTGCCAGCTCATCTGACAGAGGGGGATACGAGCAGTACTTC. Translated: CASSSDRGGYEQYF. The full variable domain, completed using reference TRBV18 and TRBJ2-7, is NAGVMQNPRHLVRRRGQEARLRCSPMKGHSHVYWYRQLPEEGLKFMVYLQKENIIDESGMPKERFSAEFPKEGPSILRIQQVVRGDSAAYFCASSSDRGGYEQYFGPGTRLTVT.

The chain recombines TRBV5-1 with TRBJ2-1; 9 positions agree with TRBD2. After removal of 0 bases from V and 9 bases from J, the junction contained 10 bases not matched to a gene. The length of the CDR3 is 16 residues. Germline V gene data show CDR1 as SGHRS and CDR2 as YFSETQ. The chain's CDR3 is CASSLAWASGDSEQFF. CDR3 DNA: TGCGCCAGCAGCTTGGCCTGGGCTAGCGGGGATAGTGAGCAGTTCTTC.

This clonotype was observed many times. This chain connects TRBV2 to TRBJ2-2; 9 bases map to TRBD2. Germline trimming cut 8 bases from V and 6 bases from J; bases unmatched to any gene: 10. CDR1 and CDR2 (germline): SNHLY, FYNNEI. The CDR3 is 15 amino acids. The CDR3, as DNA: TGTGCCAGCGGCCTTCTAACTAGCGGGTCCGGGGAGCTGTTTTTT. Its protein is CASGLLTSGSGELFF.

This clonotype was counted a few times. This CDR3 reads CASSLTGTTYEQYF. CDR3 bases: TGTGCCAGCAGCCTGACAGGGACGACCTACGAGCAGTACTTC. The chain combines TRBV5-6 with TRBJ2-7; 7 bases align to TRBD1. The V and J ends lost 4 bases and 2 bases, in that order; junction bases with no gene match: 6. From germline, CDR1 is SGHDT and CDR2 YYEEEE. The CDR3 runs to 14 residues.

This clonotype has more than one count but fewer than ten. The V gene is TRBV20-1, the J gene TRBJ2-1; no firm D call. Germline-derived CDR1 and CDR2 are DFQATT and SNEGSKA (reference sequence). This CDR3 comprises 11 residues. V was trimmed by 5 bases and J by 3 bases, leaving 5 bases between them. CDR3 sequence: CSAAYYNEQFF. The CDR3 DNA follows: TGCAGTGCTGCCTACTACAATGAGCAGTTCTTC.

This clonotype showed up many times. CDR3 region: CATRDPGGATPNEQFF. The CDR3 DNA reads TGTGCCACCAGGGACCCAGGGGGAGCTACTCCCAATGAGCAGTTCTTC. This chain uses TRBV24-1 with TRBJ2-1, with 7 bases fitting TRBD1. CDR3 length: 16 amino acids. The germline gives CDR1 KGHDR, CDR2 SFDVKD. V lost 7 bases, J lost 6 bases, and 14 bases stayed unmatched.

This clonotype was seen a handful of times. The chain is built from TRBV28 and TRBJ1-5, with no clear D. The V gene lost 5 bases and the J gene lost 11 bases, with 13 bases spanning the gap. CDR1 is MDHEN and CDR2 is SYDVKM in the germline V gene. This CDR3 is 12 amino acids long. CDR3 amino acids: CASSAEFRSQHF. For the CDR3, the DNA is TGTGCCAGCAGTGCGGAGTTCCGATCCCAGCATTTT.

This chain connects TRBV11-2 to TRBJ1-1, with D possibly TRBD1 on 5 matching bases. The germline V gene has CDR1 SGHAT and CDR2 FQNNGV. This CDR3 has 15 residues. Trimming removed 4 bases at V and 3 bases at J, with 15 bases between. CDR3 residues: CASSSGLVADTEAFF. Here the CDR3 DNA reads TGTGCCAGCAGCTCGGGACTCGTTGCAGACACTGAAGCTTTCTTT.

In its sample, this clonotype was seen many times. The chain links TRBV5-1 to TRBJ2-7, with 7 bases aligning to TRBD1. The CDR3 contains 15 residues. Germline CDR1 is SGHRS and CDR2 is YFSETQ. V dropped 0 bases and J dropped 3; count of bases not matched to a gene: 6. The CDR3 bases are TGCGCCAGCAGCTTGGAGGTGGGGGACAGCTACGAGCAGTACTTC. This gives the protein CASSLEVGDSYEQYF.

This clonotype was counted between two and nine times. This sequence joins TRBV12-3 or TRBV12-4 and TRBJ2-4; the match to TRBD1 covers 7 bases. V lost 5 bases, J lost 8 bases, and 9 bases stayed unmatched. This CDR3 comprises 14 residues. The CDR3 is CASSRQGLGDIQYF. CDR3 DNA: TGTGCCAGCAGTAGACAGGGCCTTGGAGACATTCAGTACTTC.

This clonotype has only one observation. The rearrangement joins TRBV27 to TRBJ1-1; D perhaps matches TRBD1 (6 bases). From germline, CDR1 is MNHEY and CDR2 SMNVEV (reference sequence). V lost 5 bases and J lost 4, with 17 bases in between. The length of the CDR3 is 15 residues. The CDR3 nucleotides are TGTGCCAGCAGTCCGGTGGGGGCGGGTTCCACTGAAGCTTTCTTT. Translated, it gives CASSPVGAGSTEAFF.

Concerning this clonotype itself: An end of the junction does not agree with germline; a read error may underlie this. The gene calls are TRBV12-3 or TRBV12-4 and TRBJ1-1, with D possibly being TRBD1 (5 bases). This CDR3 comprises 13 residues. This CDR3 reads CAGSPHLGLVAFF. For the CDR3, the DNA is TGTGCCGGCAGTCCTCACCTGGGGCTAGTAGCTTTCTTT.

Worth noting for this clonotype: Because it lacks the conserved phenylalanine or tryptophan at the end, this CDR3 is likely a read error. This chain joins TRBV11-2 and TRBJ1-6; 8 nucleotides align to TRBD1. With V trimmed by 1 base and J by 13 bases, 6 bases remained unmatched. Per the germline V gene, CDR1 is SGHAT and CDR2 is FQNNGV. CDR3 size: 14 residues. CDR3 nucleotide sequence: TGTGCCAGCAGCTTAGCCAGGGGGCTGTCCCCCCTCCACCTT. Amino acid sequence: CASSLARGLSPLHL.